The present T cell receptor beta chain was sequenced within a study of identical twins. Each CDR3 protein is one row after TCRdb ran MiXCR on the 5' RACE reads. This sample has 550,000 to 800,000 distinct CDR3 sequences; about 7.1% occur once, and the top ten carry over 1.5%. V gave up 1 base and J gave up 0 bases; unmatched junction bases: 12. The CDR3 loop spans 19 amino acids. CDR1 and CDR2 (germline): SQVTM, ANQGSEA. The same sample was also used in a study of yellow fever vaccine responses in identical twins.

The chain combines TRBV29-1 with TRBJ2-1, with TRBD2 identical over 10 bases. The sample taken for sequencing was PBMCs. This TCR was recovered from a woman under 30 in good health. The CDR3 is CSVEGPRTSGTSSYNEQFF. CDR3 bases: TGCAGCGTTGAAGGCCCTAGGACTAGCGGAACGAGCTCCTACAATGAGCAGTTCTTC.